These T cell receptor beta chains were read from a single sample in a study of preoperative IRX-2 immunotherapy in early breast cancer. Profiled with immunoSEQ multiplex PCR; TCRdb holds only in-frame clones, not every one. Here the sample spans around 34,000 clones, roughly 96% being singletons. This sample was gathered from a patient treated with IRX-2 immunotherapy. The receptors here all came from a human donor with breast cancer. Each CDR3 is given with its conserved first and last residue. A D gene is named only where the DNA matches it firmly. Clone size is not always given. Where it is, it says once, few, many or a class for expanded clones.

j_call: TRBJ1-2
d_call: .
v_call: TRBV6-5
clone_size: .
cdr3_aa: CASSYFKGDYGYTF
cdr3_nt: TGTGCCAGCAGTTACTTCAAGGGGGACTATGGCTACACCTTC

j_call: TRBJ2-7
d_call: .
v_call: TRBV4-1
clone_size: .
cdr3_aa: CASSQASTGPYEQYF
cdr3_nt: TGCGCCAGCAGCCAAGCGTCTACGGGACCTTACGAGCAGTACTTC

j_call: TRBJ2-5
d_call: .
v_call: TRBV9
clone_size: .
cdr3_aa: CASSVGRYQETQYF
cdr3_nt: TGTGCCAGCAGCGTTGGCCGGTACCAAGAGACCCAGTACTTC

j_call: TRBJ1-3
d_call: .
v_call: TRBV11-2
clone_size: .
cdr3_aa: CASSFLGPGNTIYF
cdr3_nt: TGTGCCAGCAGCTTTTTGGGCCCAGGAAACACCATATATTTT

j_call: TRBJ1-5
d_call: .
v_call: TRBV5-6
clone_size: .
cdr3_aa: CASSLVTGRPINQPQHF
cdr3_nt: TGTGCCAGCAGCTTGGTTACGGGTCGCCCCATCAATCAGCCCCAGCATTTT

j_call: TRBJ1-4
d_call: .
v_call: TRBV28
clone_size: .
cdr3_aa: CASTVGGGKLFF
cdr3_nt: TGTGCCAGCACCGTCGGGGGAGGAAAACTGTTTTTT

j_call: TRBJ1-2
d_call: .
v_call: TRBV2
clone_size: .
cdr3_aa: CASSEGANYGYTF
cdr3_nt: TGTGCCAGCAGTGAGGGTGCTAACTATGGCTACACCTTC

j_call: TRBJ2-7
d_call: TRBD2
v_call: TRBV4-2
clone_size: .
cdr3_aa: CASSQAKTSGVLRAAYEQYF
cdr3_nt: TGTGCCAGCAGCCAAGCCAAGACTAGCGGGGTACTAAGGGCCGCCTACGAGCAGTACTTC

j_call: TRBJ2-2
d_call: .
v_call: TRBV6-5
clone_size: .
cdr3_aa: CASSYSMGYSGELFF
cdr3_nt: TGTGCCAGCAGTTACTCGATGGGGTACAGTGGGGAGCTGTTTTTT

j_call: TRBJ1-2
d_call: .
v_call: TRBV28
clone_size: .
cdr3_aa: CASSIPDRPLYGYTF
cdr3_nt: TGTGCCAGCAGCATCCCCGACAGGCCCCTCTATGGCTACACCTTC

j_call: TRBJ2-3
d_call: TRBD2
v_call: TRBV4-1
clone_size: .
cdr3_aa: CASSQAAGGTDTQYF
cdr3_nt: TGCGCCAGCAGCCAAGCAGCGGGGGGCACAGATACGCAGTATTTT

j_call: TRBJ2-1
d_call: .
v_call: TRBV5-4
clone_size: .
cdr3_aa: CASSFGLTDDNEQFF
cdr3_nt: TGTGCCAGCAGCTTTGGTTTGACAGACGACAATGAGCAGTTCTTC

j_call: TRBJ2-1
d_call: TRBD2
v_call: TRBV6-6
clone_size: .
cdr3_aa: CASSRLAGGFGFF
cdr3_nt: TGTGCCAGCAGTCGACTAGCGGGAGGATTTGGGTTCTTC

j_call: TRBJ2-7
d_call: TRBD2
v_call: TRBV15
clone_size: .
cdr3_aa: CATSRGLAGTSYEQYF
cdr3_nt: TGTGCCACCAGCAGAGGTTTAGCGGGGACTAGCTACGAGCAGTACTTC

j_call: TRBJ2-2
d_call: .
v_call: TRBV9
clone_size: .
cdr3_aa: CASSVNQNTGELFF
cdr3_nt: TGTGCCAGCAGCGTAAATCAAAACACCGGGGAGCTGTTTTTT

j_call: TRBJ1-2
d_call: TRBD1
v_call: TRBV15
clone_size: .
cdr3_aa: CATSRAYRDRGHYGYTF
cdr3_nt: TGTGCCACCAGCAGAGCCTATCGGGACAGGGGCCACTATGGCTACACCTTC

j_call: TRBJ2-1
d_call: .
v_call: TRBV7-3
clone_size: .
cdr3_aa: CASSLRWGNEQFF
cdr3_nt: TGTGCCAGCAGCTTAAGGTGGGGCAATGAGCAGTTCTTC

j_call: TRBJ1-2
d_call: TRBD1
v_call: TRBV27
clone_size: once
cdr3_aa: CASSAQTGGNYGYTF
cdr3_nt: TGTGCCAGCAGTGCCCAGACAGGGGGAAACTATGGCTACACCTTC

j_call: TRBJ1-1
d_call: .
v_call: TRBV14
clone_size: .
cdr3_aa: CASSQGSYTFTEAFF
cdr3_nt: TGTGCCAGCAGCCAAGGTTCTTACACCTTCACTGAAGCTTTCTTT

j_call: TRBJ2-3
d_call: TRBD2
v_call: TRBV5-4
clone_size: once
cdr3_aa: CASSLDPSGIGTDTQYF
cdr3_nt: TGTGCCAGCAGCTTGGATCCTAGCGGGATAGGCACAGATACGCAGTATTTT

j_call: TRBJ1-3
d_call: .
v_call: TRBV7-9
clone_size: .
cdr3_aa: CASGNSSGNTIYF
cdr3_nt: TGTGCCAGCGGAAATTCTAGTGGAAACACCATATATTTT

j_call: TRBJ2-7
d_call: TRBD1
v_call: TRBV7-9
clone_size: once
cdr3_aa: CASSPGGQAFSYEQYF
cdr3_nt: TGTGCCAGCAGCCCAGGGGGACAGGCGTTCTCCTACGAGCAGTACTTC

j_call: TRBJ2-3
d_call: .
v_call: TRBV11-3
clone_size: .
cdr3_aa: CASSAIGDPDTQYF
cdr3_nt: TGTGCCAGCAGCGCAATAGGGGACCCAGATACGCAGTATTTT

j_call: TRBJ2-3
d_call: TRBD2
v_call: TRBV7-2
clone_size: .
cdr3_aa: CASRQGTSGPDTQYF
cdr3_nt: TGTGCCAGCAGACAAGGGACTAGCGGGCCAGATACGCAGTATTTT

j_call: TRBJ1-1
d_call: .
v_call: TRBV7-2
clone_size: .
cdr3_aa: CASSFTARETEAFF
cdr3_nt: TGTGCCAGCAGCTTCACCGCGAGGGAAACTGAAGCTTTCTTT

j_call: TRBJ2-3
d_call: .
v_call: TRBV14
clone_size: .
cdr3_aa: CASSQDLGDTQYF
cdr3_nt: TGTGCCAGCAGCCAAGATCTCGGAGATACGCAGTATTTT

j_call: TRBJ2-2
d_call: TRBD1
v_call: TRBV7-8
clone_size: .
cdr3_aa: CASSLGQFGGELFF
cdr3_nt: TGTGCCAGCAGCCTGGGACAGTTTGGCGGGGAGCTGTTTTTT

j_call: TRBJ1-4
d_call: .
v_call: TRBV7-2
clone_size: .
cdr3_aa: CASSRWGNYEEKLFF
cdr3_nt: TGTGCCAGCAGCCGCTGGGGGAATTATGAGGAAAAACTGTTTTTT

j_call: TRBJ1-6
d_call: .
v_call: TRBV10-3
clone_size: .
cdr3_aa: CASAMGGSYNSPLHF
cdr3_nt: TGTGCCTCCGCGATGGGGGGCTCCTATAATTCACCCCTCCACTTT

j_call: TRBJ1-1
d_call: TRBD1
v_call: TRBV18
clone_size: .
cdr3_aa: CASSPMTGRLNTEAFF
cdr3_nt: TGTGCCAGCTCACCAATGACAGGGCGATTGAACACTGAAGCTTTCTTT

j_call: TRBJ2-7
d_call: .
v_call: TRBV5-4
clone_size: .
cdr3_aa: CAVPGEASEQYF
cdr3_nt: TGTGCTGTCCCAGGGGAGGCCAGCGAGCAGTACTTC

j_call: TRBJ1-1
d_call: .
v_call: TRBV7-8
clone_size: .
cdr3_aa: CASSLGGGREAAFF
cdr3_nt: TGTGCCAGCAGCTTAGGGGGTGGCAGGGAGGCAGCTTTCTTT

j_call: TRBJ2-7
d_call: TRBD1
v_call: TRBV5-1
clone_size: .
cdr3_aa: CASSLAGGPSNEQYF
cdr3_nt: TGCGCCAGCAGTTTGGCAGGGGGTCCGAGCAACGAGCAGTACTTC

j_call: TRBJ2-3
d_call: .
v_call: TRBV9
clone_size: .
cdr3_aa: CASTYTDTQYF
cdr3_nt: TGTGCCAGCACCTACACAGATACGCAGTATTTT

j_call: TRBJ1-2
d_call: .
v_call: TRBV29-1
clone_size: .
cdr3_aa: CSVERGSGGYTF
cdr3_nt: TGCAGCGTTGAAAGGGGCTCGGGTGGCTACACCTTC

j_call: TRBJ2-3
d_call: TRBD1
v_call: TRBV5-1
clone_size: .
cdr3_aa: CASSPRQGQTTDTQYF
cdr3_nt: TGCGCCAGCAGCCCCAGACAGGGGCAAACCACAGATACGCAGTATTTT

j_call: TRBJ1-2
d_call: .
v_call: TRBV19
clone_size: .
cdr3_aa: CASRSTGIYYGYTF
cdr3_nt: TGTGCCAGTAGAAGTACCGGCATTTACTATGGCTACACCTTC

j_call: TRBJ1-3
d_call: .
v_call: TRBV18
clone_size: .
cdr3_aa: CASSLTGRGSGNTIYF
cdr3_nt: TGTGCCAGCTCACTAACCGGCAGGGGCTCTGGAAACACCATATATTTT

j_call: TRBJ2-5
d_call: TRBD1
v_call: TRBV18
clone_size: .
cdr3_aa: CASSPSTGPRETQYF
cdr3_nt: TGTGCCAGCTCACCTTCGACAGGGCCCAGGGAGACCCAGTACTTC

j_call: TRBJ1-4
d_call: .
v_call: TRBV13
clone_size: .
cdr3_aa: CASSPQRGATNEKLFF
cdr3_nt: TGTGCCAGCAGCCCCCAGAGGGGGGCAACTAATGAAAAACTGTTTTTT